Detailed here is one T cell receptor (beta chain). Its antigen is still unknown. Gene names are mouse gene names. The read terminates 1 residue before the CDR3 end, so the remaining end is supplied by the germline J gene. CDR3 size: 13 residues. J was trimmed by 6 bases and V by 5 bases; bases with no gene match: 4. In germline, CDR1 is KGHPV, CDR2 FQNQEV (reference sequence). The sample's time point: mouse harvest day 14 after allogeneic transplant. Each mouse received 10^7 T-cell-depleted marrow cells plus 10^6 splenic CD5+ T cells by tail vein. The source of the sample is a study of tissue T cells after allogeneic stem cell transplantation. Points from the study as a whole: Motif-based clustering found tissue-specific repertoire signatures shared across patients, though few clones were shared.

Method: immunoSEQ multiplex PCR; TCRdb's copy keeps in-frame clones and lacks some. The sample has about 8,800 clones; roughly 38% are singletons. Sequencing was done on a sample of skin. This sequence was found in a female BALB/c mouse given C57BL/6 T cells with graft-versus-host disease after an allogeneic hematopoietic cell transplant. The chain combines TRBV26 with TRBJ2-5; 8 bases agree with TRBD1. Incomplete CDR3 DNA: TGTGCCAGCAGTGCAGGGGGCGCTGACACCCAGTAC. Its translation is CASSAGGADTQY. The whole CDR3 sequence reads CASSAGGADTQYF.